The sequence of this TCR beta chain was determined in a study of T cell responses to AZD1222 COVID-19 vaccine. This CDR3 region has 16 residues. V lost 2 bases and J 6 bases, leaving 17 bases between the germline ends. The germline V gene has CDR1 SGDLS and CDR2 YYNGEE. Clones were read by immunoSEQ multiplex PCR, and TCRdb kept only the in-frame ones, dropping some. There are about 120,000 clones in the sample; roughly 91% occur only once, and 4.5% to 6% lies in the top ten. Study-wide results and caveats: Clonal diversity was possibly underestimated, and white British individuals and females predominated among donors. Repertoire collection took place solely once the T cell response had peaked.

On this clone: Its antigen is unidentified.

This receptor was identified in an adult who received the AZD1222 COVID-19 vaccine. The V and J genes are TRBV9 and TRBJ2-2; possible D gene TRBD2, 5 bases. The sequences come from peripheral blood, collected 28 days after the second AZD1222 dose. CDR3 in amino acids: CASSVQPDGISGELFF. The CDR3 DNA reads TGTGCCAGCAGCGTGCAACCAGACGGGATATCCGGGGAGCTGTTTTTT.